This T cell receptor beta chain was identified during a study of blood T cells in healthy people across ages. V dropped 0 bases and J dropped 6 bases, with 14 bases sitting between them. The CDR3 is 16 residues long. From germline, CDR1 is ENHRY and CDR2 SYGVKD. A second PCR, run for roughly 7 to 12 cycles, used a sample-barcoded 5' primer plus a J-beta primer mix. TCRdb recomputed calls from the 5' RACE reads with MiXCR, one row per CDR3 protein. Of some 850,000 distinct CDR3 sequences in the sample, about a quarter were seen once. These data were also filed under a second study, of T cells of mothers and their children.

The chain couples TRBV10-3 to TRBJ1-4; maybe TRBD1 (6 bases). What was sequenced was blood. The TCR was taken from a boy aged 10-17 years in good health. The DNA for the CDR3 is TGTGCCATCAGTGAGTCGAGGGGGGCTGTGGATGAAAAACTGTTTTTT. Protein sequence: CAISESRGAVDEKLFF.